Below, 28 T cell receptor beta chains from the same sample are listed, as sequenced in a study of CD8+ T cells in alopecia areata. RNA was extracted and reverse transcribed into cDNA as the sequencing template. Produced via immunoSEQ multiplex PCR; TCRdb's table is partial and in-frame only. The data hold more than 140,000 clones, with 70% to 90% observed a single time. Regarding treatment: oral pan-JAK inhibitor, 5-10 mg twice daily. Sequenced here: CD8+ T cells sorted from blood, sampled at week 4, from a patient treated with tofacitinib. Receptor source: a human donor with alopecia areata.

The chain recombines TRBV11-2 with TRBJ2-1; D gene unclear. Looked up from germline, CDR1 is SGHAT and CDR2 is FQNNGV. The CDR3 covers 12 residues. V lost 1 base and J 7 bases, leaving 5 bases between the germline ends. The CDR3: CASSLAQNEQFF. CDR3 coding DNA: TGTGCCAGCAGCTTAGCCCAGAATGAGCAGTTCTTC.

The chain recombines TRBV29-1 with TRBJ1-2, with D perhaps TRBD1 (5 bases). CDR1 and CDR2 from the germline V gene are SQVTM and ANQGSEA. This CDR3 contains 13 residues. V was trimmed by 5 bases and J by 2 bases, leaving 12 bases between them. The CDR3 DNA sequence: TGCAGCGTTACCTCGGGGGAGAACTATGGCTACACCTTC. Protein sequence: CSVTSGENYGYTF.

The chain has TRBV29-1 and TRBJ2-7; D may be TRBD1 or TRBD2 (5 bases each). CDR1 is SQVTM, CDR2 ANQGSEA, per germline. V was clipped by 3 bases and J by 0 bases, with 9 bases between them. This CDR3 region has 13 residues. The CDR3 spells CSVDRGDSYEQYF. CDR3 sequence (DNA): TGCAGCGTTGATCGGGGCGACTCCTACGAGCAGTACTTC.

The chain has TRBV30 and TRBJ2-3; 10 positions match TRBD2. V lost 0 bases and J lost 2; bases outside the gene matches: 5. The CDR3 length is 16 residues. Per the germline V gene, CDR1 is GTSNPN and CDR2 is SVGIG (reference sequence). CDR3 amino acids: CAWSVYLAGDTDTQYF. CDR3 sequence (DNA): TGTGCCTGGAGTGTGTACCTAGCGGGGGACACAGATACGCAGTATTTT.

This chain joins TRBV5-6 and TRBJ2-7; TRBD2 agrees at 9 bases. V was clipped by 3 bases and J by 1 base; unmatched bases: 5. CDR1 is SGHDT and CDR2 is YYEEEE in the germline V gene. This CDR3 is built from 15 residues. The CDR3 loop is CASSWEREESYEQYF. The CDR3 DNA is TGTGCCAGCAGCTGGGAGCGGGAGGAATCCTACGAGCAGTACTTC. Full variable domain (missing parts from reference TRBV5-6 and TRBJ2-7): DAGVTQSPTHLIKTRGQQVTLRCSPKSGHDTVSWYQQALGQGPQFIFQYYEEEERQRGNFPDRFSGHQFPNYSSELNVNALLLGDSALYLCASSWEREESYEQYFGPGTRLTVT.

CDR3 amino acids: CASSLLDRDDNEQFF. The CDR3 DNA is TGTGCCAGCAGCTTACTGGACAGGGACGACAATGAGCAGTTCTTC. This chain connects TRBV7-8 to TRBJ2-1; the match to TRBD1 covers 8 bases. Germline V gene lookup returns CDR1 SGHVS and CDR2 FQNEAQ. The CDR3 covers 15 residues. V lost 2 bases, J lost 5 bases, and 5 bases stayed unmatched. Full variable domain (rest looked up from reference TRBV7-8 and TRBJ2-1): GAGVSQSPRYKVAKRGQDVALRCDPISGHVSLFWYQQALGQGPEFLTYFQNEAQLDKSGLPSDRFFAERPEGSVSTLKIQRTQQEDSAVYLCASSLLDRDDNEQFFGPGTRLTVL.

The CDR3 DNA reads TGTGCCAGCAGCTTGGGGACGGCCGAAGCTTTCTTT. Protein sequence: CASSLGTAEAFF. The chain is built from TRBV7-9 and TRBJ1-1; TRBD1 is a possible D gene (5 bases). Germline V gene sequence: CDR1 SEHNR, CDR2 FQNEAQ (reference sequence). The V end was cut by 3 bases, the J end by 8 bases, with 10 bases between. The CDR3 covers 12 residues. The variable domain in full, completed from reference TRBV7-9 and TRBJ1-1, reads DTGVSQNPRHKITKRGQNVTFRCDPISEHNRLYWYRQTLGQGPEFLTYFQNEAQLEKSRLLSDRFSAERPKGSFSTLEIQRTEQGDSAMYLCASSLGTAEAFFGQGTRLTVV.

The J gene is TRBJ2-5, the V gene TRBV5-1, with D hard to call. Trimming left V 4 bases short and J 0 bases short, with 10 bases between. Germline V gene sequence: CDR1 SGHRS, CDR2 YFSETQ. The CDR3 consists of 14 residues. The CDR3, as DNA: TGCGCCAGCAGCGGGTCGCGGCACCAAGAGACCCAGTACTTC. Amino acid sequence: CASSGSRHQETQYF.

This chain joins TRBV29-1 and TRBJ2-1; D gene ambiguous. This CDR3 contains 10 residues. Trimming pared 3 bases from V and 5 bases from J, leaving 2 bases between. Germline CDR1 SQVTM, CDR2 ANQGSEA. CDR3 coding DNA: TGCAGCGTTGAGGACAATGAGCAGTTCTTC. Its protein is CSVEDNEQFF.

V gene TRBV6-5 combines with J gene TRBJ2-7; D call uncertain. The CDR3 covers 13 residues. V lost 2 bases and J 2 bases, leaving 7 bases between the germline ends. Germline loops: CDR1 MNHEY, CDR2 SVGAGI. CDR3 in DNA: TGTGCCAGCAGTTACGGGCCCGCCTACGAGCAGTACTTC. Translated: CASSYGPAYEQYF.

The chain links TRBV5-4 to TRBJ2-3; 7 bases map to TRBD2. Germline loops: CDR1 SGHNT, CDR2 YYREEE (reference sequence). Germline trimming cut 3 bases from V and 5 bases from J; bases unmatched to any gene: 9. The CDR3 runs 15 residues. The CDR3 loop reads CASSSSGGSLDTQYF. The CDR3 DNA follows: TGTGCCAGCAGCTCGTCCGGGGGGAGCTTAGATACGCAGTATTTT.

The genes are TRBV13 and TRBJ2-7; 9 bases match TRBD1. The germline CDR1 and CDR2 sequences are PRHDT and FYEKMQ (reference sequence). This CDR3 contains 14 residues. The J segment lost 3 bases and the V segment lost 5 bases, leaving 5 bases of the junction unmatched. CDR3 sequence reads: CASSAGQGSYEQYF. CDR3 in DNA: TGTGCCAGCAGCGCTGGACAGGGGAGCTACGAGCAGTACTTC. The variable domain in full, with the rest retrieved from reference TRBV13 and TRBJ2-7, is AAGVIQSPRHLIKEKRETATLKCYPIPRHDTVYWYQQGPGQDPQFLISFYEKMQSDKGSIPDRFSAQQFSDYHSELNMSSLELGDSALYFCASSAGQGSYEQYFGPGTRLTVT.

The genes are TRBV29-1 and TRBJ2-3; 14 positions match TRBD2. V shed 6 bases, J shed 7 bases, and the junction held 6 bases outside the gene matches. The CDR3 runs 14 residues. The germline V gene has CDR1 SQVTM and CDR2 ANQGSEA. The CDR3 loop is CSVETSGGAYTQYF. The CDR3 DNA follows: TGCAGCGTCGAGACTAGCGGGGGGGCGTATACGCAGTATTTT.

The chain recombines TRBV5-1 with TRBJ2-7, with D possibly being TRBD1 or TRBD2 (6 bases each). V lost 1 base, J lost 6 bases, and 14 bases lay in between. The CDR3 extends over 14 amino acids. CDR1 is SGHRS and CDR2 is YFSETQ in the germline V gene. This CDR3 is CASSLSHREVEQYF. Here the CDR3 DNA reads TGCGCCAGCAGCTTGTCGCACAGGGAGGTCGAGCAGTACTTC.

This chain links TRBV30 with TRBJ2-1; D is unresolved. The length of the CDR3 is 18 residues. Germline V CDR1 and CDR2: GTSNPN, SVGIG (reference sequence). Trimming took 0 bases from V and 1 from J, leaving 19 bases between them. CDR3 sequence reads: CAWSVDKGPSWSYNEQFF. The CDR3 DNA reads TGTGCCTGGAGTGTAGATAAAGGGCCAAGCTGGTCCTACAATGAGCAGTTCTTC.

The rearrangement uses TRBV9 and TRBJ2-3, with a possible D match to TRBD2 (5 bases). The CDR3 covers 13 residues. The V end lost 3 bases, the J end lost 2 bases, and 7 bases lay between the germline ends. CDR1 is SGDLS and CDR2 is YYNGEE in the germline V gene. As DNA, the CDR3 is TGTGCCAGCAGCGCCGGGGACACAGATACGCAGTATTTT. The encoded protein is CASSAGDTDTQYF.

This clone has a single count. The chain has TRBV18 and TRBJ2-5; weak D call: TRBD1 (6 bases). The CDR3 runs to 15 residues. The V end was cut by 0 bases, the J end by 2 bases, with 10 bases between. The germline V gene encodes CDR1 KGHSH and CDR2 LQKENI. CDR3 amino acids: CASSPPDGTQETQYF. In DNA form, the CDR3 reads TGTGCCAGCTCACCACCGGACGGGACACAAGAGACCCAGTACTTC.

This rearrangement joins TRBV9 to TRBJ2-5; 8 bases are a match to TRBD2. Matching the DNA end better, TRBJ2-7 makes the J call doubtful. There are 24 residues in the CDR3. Looked up from germline, CDR1 is SGDLS and CDR2 is YYNGEE. The CDR3 spells CASSEGSPGLVNQNGSPRYYEQYF. The CDR3 DNA reads TGTGCCAGCAGCGAGGGGAGCCCGGGACTAGTGAATCAGAACGGGTCCCCCCGCTACTACGAGCAGTACTTC.

In its sample, this clone was seen once. This rearrangement joins TRBV4-1 to TRBJ1-1, with unresolved D. This CDR3 spans 14 amino acids. Looked up from germline, CDR1 is MGHRA and CDR2 is YSYEKL. V was trimmed by 1 base and J by 3 bases, leaving 9 bases between them. CDR3 sequence: CASSQVKGDTEAFF. In DNA, the CDR3 is TGCGCCAGCAGCCAAGTCAAGGGAGACACTGAAGCTTTCTTT.

This chain joins TRBV5-6 and TRBJ2-7; no clear D gene. The V end was cut by 4 bases, the J end by 2 bases, with 4 bases between. The CDR3 sequence is 11 residues long. Germline V gene sequence: CDR1 SGHDT, CDR2 YYEEEE. CDR3 region: CASSETYEQYF. CDR3 nucleotides: TGTGCCAGCAGCGAGACCTACGAGCAGTACTTC.

The rearrangement links TRBV7-9 to TRBJ1-6; D is possibly TRBD1 (5 bases). V was shortened by 0 bases and J by 10 bases, with 7 bases between the two germline ends. This CDR3 contains 13 residues. Germline CDR1 reads SEHNR; CDR2 reads FQNEAQ (reference sequence). The CDR3 spells CASSLAGESPLHF. The CDR3 DNA is TGTGCCAGCAGCTTAGCAGGGGAGTCACCCCTCCACTTT.

This chain links TRBV29-1 with TRBJ1-1; no definite D call. The germline CDR1 and CDR2 sequences are SQVTM and ANQGSEA. V lost 7 bases, J lost 5 bases, and 11 bases lay in between. The CDR3 extends over 11 amino acids. CDR3 coding DNA: TGCAGCGAATCGGACGGGACTGAAGCTTTCTTT. This codes for CSESDGTEAFF.

This clone was seen just once. This rearrangement joins TRBV9 to TRBJ2-5; TRBD1 matches at 7 bases. With 3 bases clipped from V and 1 base from J, the junction kept 0 bases outside the gene matches. Looked up from germline, CDR1 is SGDLS and CDR2 is YYNGEE. The CDR3 runs 13 residues. The CDR3 here is CASSGDSQETQYF. The CDR3 nucleotides read TGTGCCAGCAGCGGGGACAGCCAAGAGACCCAGTACTTC.

This clone was seen more than once but under ten times. This chain joins TRBV23-1 and TRBJ2-2; 11 bases align to TRBD2. TRBV23-1 is annotated as an ORF whose role is uncertain. The CDR3 runs to 14 residues. The junction had 5 bases not matched to a gene; V was cut back by 3 bases and J by 11 bases. The CDR3: CASSHQLAGDELFF. Here the CDR3 DNA reads TGCGCCAGCAGTCATCAACTAGCGGGGGATGAGCTGTTTTTT.

The chain has TRBV4-2 and TRBJ2-3; D possibly corresponds to TRBD2 (6 bases). V shed 0 bases and J shed 2 bases, with 9 bases lying between them. Germline V gene lookup returns CDR1 LGHNA and CDR2 YNFKEQ. The CDR3 length is 15 residues. The CDR3 reads CASSQERRDTDTQYF. The DNA of the CDR3 is TGTGCCAGCAGCCAAGAACGGAGGGACACAGATACGCAGTATTTT.

This chain connects TRBV4-1 to TRBJ2-2; weak D call: TRBD2 (6 bases). The V gene lost 4 bases and the J gene lost 8 bases, with 14 bases spanning the gap. CDR1 and CDR2 (germline): MGHRA, YSYEKL. The CDR3 is 14 residues long. The CDR3 protein is CASSLEGGAGELFF. The DNA for the CDR3 is TGCGCCAGCAGCCTTGAAGGAGGGGCAGGGGAGCTGTTTTTT.

This clone was seen a few times. The chain recombines TRBV29-1 with TRBJ1-2; D unresolved. The germline CDR1 and CDR2 sequences are SQVTM and ANQGSEA. The V end lost 5 bases, the J end lost 8 bases, and 21 bases lay between the germline ends. The CDR3 totals 14 residues. CDR3 protein: CSVSPPDLKRGYTF. CDR3 bases: TGCAGCGTTTCCCCACCCGACCTCAAGAGGGGCTACACCTTC.

The chain carries TRBV14 and TRBJ2-1, with D hard to call. Trimming shortened V by 8 bases and J by 5 bases, and 4 bases separated the two germline ends. This CDR3 is built from 10 residues. Germline lookup yields CDR1 SGHDN and CDR2 FVKESK. CDR3 region: CASCDNEQFF. In nucleotides, the CDR3 is TGTGCCAGCTGCGACAATGAGCAGTTCTTC.